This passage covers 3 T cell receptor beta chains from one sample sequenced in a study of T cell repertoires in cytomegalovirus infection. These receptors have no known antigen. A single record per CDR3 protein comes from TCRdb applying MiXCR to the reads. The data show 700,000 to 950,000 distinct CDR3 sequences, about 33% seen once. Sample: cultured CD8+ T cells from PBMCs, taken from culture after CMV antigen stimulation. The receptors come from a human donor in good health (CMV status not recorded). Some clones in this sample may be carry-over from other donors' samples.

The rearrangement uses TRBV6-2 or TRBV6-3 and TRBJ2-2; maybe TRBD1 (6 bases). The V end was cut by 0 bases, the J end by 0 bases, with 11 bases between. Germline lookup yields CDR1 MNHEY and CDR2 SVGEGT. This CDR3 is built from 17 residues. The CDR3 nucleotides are TGTGCCAGCAGTTACTCGGGGGCAAAAGCGAACACCGGGGAGCTGTTTTTT. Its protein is CASSYSGAKANTGELFF.

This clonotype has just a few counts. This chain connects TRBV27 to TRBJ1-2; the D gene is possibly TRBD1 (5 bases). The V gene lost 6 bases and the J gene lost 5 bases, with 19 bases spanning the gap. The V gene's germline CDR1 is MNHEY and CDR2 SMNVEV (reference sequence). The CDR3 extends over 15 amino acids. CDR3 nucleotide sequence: TGTGCCAGCAGCCCATACCAACAGGTTCCGTATGGCTACACCTTC. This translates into CASSPYQQVPYGYTF.

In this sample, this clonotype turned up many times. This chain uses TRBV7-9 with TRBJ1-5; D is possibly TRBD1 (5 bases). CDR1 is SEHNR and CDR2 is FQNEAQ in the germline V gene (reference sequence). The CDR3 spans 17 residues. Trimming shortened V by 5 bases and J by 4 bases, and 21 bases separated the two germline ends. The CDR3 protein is CASSPDEGLGLNQPQHF. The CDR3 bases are TGTGCCAGCAGCCCCGACGAGGGGCTTGGGTTGAATCAGCCCCAGCATTTT.